A selection of T cell receptor beta chains follows, all from one sample in a study of blood T cell repertoires in COVID-19. Assay used: immunoSEQ multiplex PCR; TCRdb lists only in-frame clones, some missing. The top ten hold about 5.3% of the sample, which has around 99,000 clones, around 90% seen once. Sequenced material: peripheral blood. Receptor source: a man in his forties with active or convalescent COVID-19. Each CDR3 is given with its conserved first and last residue. A D gene is named only where the DNA matches it firmly. Only some rows state a clone size, as once, few, many or a class for expanded clones.

J	size	D	V	CDR3	DNA
TRBJ2-1	NA	TRBD2	TRBV28	CASSLSGVYNEQFF	TGTGCCAGCAGCCTGAGCGGGGTATACAATGAGCAGTTCTTC
TRBJ1-1	NA	NA	TRBV28	CASSLGGAGGSAAFF	TGTGCCAGCAGTTTAGGGGGGGCAGGAGGATCCGCAGCTTTCTTT
TRBJ1-5	NA	NA	TRBV6-2/TRBV6-3	CASSPTGNQPQHF	TGTGCCAGCAGCCCCACAGGGAATCAGCCCCAGCATTTT
TRBJ1-1	NA	TRBD1	TRBV3-1/TRBV3-2	CASSPGGNTEAFF	TGTGCCAGCAGCCCAGGGGGTAACACTGAAGCTTTCTTT
TRBJ2-1	NA	TRBD2	TRBV3-1/TRBV3-2	CASSRRGAYYNEQFF	TGTGCCAGCAGCCGGCGGGGGGCCTACTACAATGAGCAGTTCTTC
TRBJ2-3	NA	TRBD1	TRBV5-4	CASSTRQGTTDTQYF	TGTGCCAGCAGCACTCGACAGGGAACCACAGATACGCAGTATTTT
TRBJ2-7	NA	NA	TRBV5-1	CASSPQGLSYEQYF	TGCGCCAGCAGCCCGCAAGGACTGTCCTACGAGCAGTACTTC
TRBJ1-4	NA	NA	TRBV5-1	CASSEDGKREKLFF	TGCGCCAGCAGCGAGGACGGGAAGAGGGAAAAACTGTTTTTT
TRBJ2-3	NA	NA	TRBV7-8	CASSFQTGSTDTQYF	TGTGCCAGCAGCTTTCAGACAGGCAGCACAGATACGCAGTATTTT
TRBJ2-7	NA	TRBD1	TRBV7-2	CASSFIGQGAYEQYF	TGTGCCAGCAGCTTTATTGGACAGGGGGCCTACGAGCAGTACTTC
TRBJ2-7	NA	NA	TRBV28	CAGSQGYEQYF	TGTGCCGGATCCCAGGGCTACGAGCAGTACTTC
TRBJ1-1	NA	NA	TRBV7-2	CASSSNSLNTEAFF	TGTGCCAGCAGCTCCAATAGTTTGAACACTGAAGCTTTCTTT
TRBJ2-3	medium-sized	NA	TRBV4-2	CASSQGLTDTQYF	TGTGCCAGCAGCCAGGGCCTCACAGATACGCAGTATTTT
TRBJ2-5	NA	TRBD2	TRBV7-2	CASSLLAGSEETQYF	TGTGCCAGCAGCCTACTAGCGGGAAGCGAAGAGACCCAGTACTTC
TRBJ1-2	NA	NA	TRBV30	CAWKQVGYTF	TGTGCCTGGAAACAGGTTGGCTACACCTTC
TRBJ2-6	NA	TRBD1	TRBV9	CASSGGQGGTGANVLTF	TGTGCCAGCAGCGGGGGACAGGGCGGGACTGGGGCCAACGTCCTGACTTTC
TRBJ2-1	NA	NA	TRBV11-2	CASSSVLNNEQFF	TGTGCCAGCAGCTCGGTACTAAACAATGAGCAGTTCTTC